Shown below are 22 T cell receptor beta chains from a single sample sequenced in a study of OX40 agonist ivuxolimab in advanced cancers. Library preparation was by the immunoSEQ multiplex PCR assay. Sourced from immuneACCESS, this table was stored by TCRdb with only in-frame sequences that have V and J called. A share of the clones is absent; for the studies checked, an unresolved V gene accounts for under half, and the remainder has no known explanation. The sample data list more than 100,000 clones, and 80% to 95% of these were observed just once. The ten biggest clones cover about 0.14% of the sample. The material was CD4+ or CD8+ T cells sorted from blood, obtained in a trial of the OX40 agonist ivuxolimab. Every receptor here comes from an adult with an advanced solid tumor such as melanoma, head and neck, liver or kidney cancer.

The chain is built from TRBV19 and TRBJ2-1; D is possibly TRBD2 (6 bases). The V gene's germline CDR1 is LNHDA and CDR2 SQIVND (reference sequence). Trimming left V 7 bases short and J 8 bases short, with 30 bases between. This CDR3 region has 18 residues. This CDR3 reads CASTPRGQMGTGADEQFF. The DNA of the CDR3 is TGTGCCAGTACCCCTCGAGGGCAAATGGGGACTGGGGCTGATGAGCAGTTCTTC.

The V and J genes are TRBV6-1 and TRBJ2-4; D gene ambiguous. The length of the CDR3 is 13 residues. Per germline, CDR1 MNHNS and CDR2 SASEGT. V shed 3 bases and J shed 10 bases, with 13 bases lying between them. This chain's CDR3 is CASSEVGHLIQYF. The DNA of the CDR3 is TGTGCCAGCAGTGAGGTGGGCCACTTGATTCAGTACTTC.

This chain uses TRBV5-1 with TRBJ2-7; 7 bases map to TRBD2. After removal of 0 bases from V and 0 bases from J, the junction contained 6 bases not matched to a gene. Per the germline V gene, CDR1 is SGHRS and CDR2 is YFSETQ. This CDR3 is built from 16 residues. For the CDR3, the DNA is TGCGCCAGCAGCTTGGAGGTTGGCGGGAGCTCCTACGAGCAGTACTTC. Protein sequence: CASSLEVGGSSYEQYF.

The rearrangement uses TRBV2 and TRBJ1-4, with 7 bases fitting TRBD1. This CDR3 comprises 12 residues. CDR1 SNHLY and CDR2 FYNNEI come from the germline V gene. Trimming removed 6 bases from V and 8 bases from J; junction bases left unmatched: 3. The CDR3 DNA is TGTGCCAGCAGGACAGGGCCCGAAAAACTGTTTTTT. This encodes CASRTGPEKLFF.

The chain recombines TRBV28 with TRBJ2-2; D perhaps matches TRBD2 (5 bases). Trimming removed 10 bases from V and 0 bases from J, with 9 bases in between. The CDR3 has 13 residues. Germline V gene lookup returns CDR1 MDHEN and CDR2 SYDVKM. CDR3 protein: CATSSTNTGELFF. CDR3 bases: TGTGCCACCTCTAGCACGAACACCGGGGAGCTGTTTTTT.

The chain uses TRBV28 and TRBJ1-6; D remains unclear. Germline lookup yields CDR1 MDHEN and CDR2 SYDVKM. With 2 bases removed from V and 5 bases from J, the gap between germline ends came to 10 bases. The CDR3 is 15 residues long. Here the CDR3 reads CASSLVGGHNSPLHF. In nucleotides, the CDR3 is TGTGCCAGCAGTTTAGTCGGCGGCCATAATTCACCCCTCCACTTT.

Turning to this clone: Different DNA sequences within this sample yield the same CDR3. J is TRBJ1-1 and V is TRBV4-1, with TRBD1 matching over 7 bases. This CDR3 comprises 16 residues. The germline V gene has CDR1 MGHRA and CDR2 YSYEKL. The ends lost 0 bases at V and 8 bases at J; junction bases unmatched: 12. CDR3 protein: CASSQERGRGRSEAFF. The CDR3, as DNA: TGCGCCAGCAGCCAAGAACGGGGTAGGGGGCGATCGGAAGCTTTCTTT.

The V and J genes are TRBV7-9 and TRBJ2-3, with TRBD2 matching 8 bases. Germline V lookup: CDR1 SEHNR, CDR2 FQNEAQ (reference sequence). After removal of 0 bases from V and 1 base from J, the junction contained 6 bases not matched to a gene. CDR3 length: 17 residues. CDR3 in DNA: TGTGCCAGCAGCTTAGCGATCGGGACTAGGGGCACAGATACGCAGTATTTT. Protein sequence: CASSLAIGTRGTDTQYF.

The V gene is TRBV27, the J gene TRBJ2-7, with 9 bases aligning to TRBD1. Germline CDR1 reads MNHEY; CDR2 reads SMNVEV (reference sequence). Unmatched junction bases numbered 6, after V lost 0 bases and J lost 9 bases. The CDR3 length is 14 residues. The CDR3 bases are TGTGCCAGCAGTTTATCGGGACAGGGTTTCGTGCAGTACTTC. Its translation: CASSLSGQGFVQYF.

The sample holds a few counts of this clone. The chain uses TRBV7-2 and TRBJ1-1; D gene uncertain. Trimming left V 0 bases short and J 0 bases short, with 8 bases between. CDR3 size: 15 residues. Germline CDR1 and CDR2: SGHTA and FQGNSA. The CDR3 DNA reads TGTGCCAGCAGCTTAGCCACGGTCATGAACACTGAAGCTTTCTTT. This gives the protein CASSLATVMNTEAFF.

This chain joins TRBV7-3 and TRBJ2-4, with TRBD1 matching over 9 bases. CDR1 is SGHTA, CDR2 FQGTGA, per germline. The ends lost 0 bases at V and 0 bases at J; junction bases unmatched: 6. This CDR3 has 18 amino acids. The chain's CDR3 is CASSLTGQGNLAKNIQYF. The CDR3 region has the DNA TGTGCCAGCAGCTTAACTGGACAGGGGAATCTAGCCAAAAACATTCAGTACTTC.

CDR3 bases: TGTGCCAGCAGTTTACCCCCGAAAGGGACTGAGCAGTACTTC. This sequence encodes CASSLPPKGTEQYF. V is TRBV28 and J is TRBJ2-5, with D perhaps matching TRBD2 (6 bases). Trimming cost V 2 bases and J 11 bases, with 18 bases left between them. Germline V gene sequence: CDR1 MDHEN, CDR2 SYDVKM. CDR3 length: 14 residues.

This clone came up once. This chain connects TRBV7-2 to TRBJ2-1; 11 positions match TRBD1. V shed 3 bases and J 6 bases; nucleotides not matched to a gene: 4. CDR3 length: 15 residues. Germline V gene data show CDR1 as SGHTA and CDR2 as FQGNSA. The CDR3 region is CASSFDGTGGNEQFF. The CDR3 DNA sequence: TGTGCCAGCAGCTTTGACGGGACAGGGGGCAATGAGCAGTTCTTC.

Only one count was recorded for this clone. This chain uses TRBV6-1 with TRBJ2-3, with a tentative D call TRBD2 (6 bases). The CDR3 runs 15 residues. From germline, CDR1 is MNHNS and CDR2 SASEGT. V lost 5 bases and J lost 0, with 12 bases in between. CDR3 nucleotides: TGTGCCAGCAGTACAAGGCGGGGTAGCACAGATACGCAGTATTTT. Its protein product is CASSTRRGSTDTQYF.

V usage is TRBV4-3 and J usage is TRBJ2-7; the D is unclear. V was pared by 0 bases and J by 4 bases, with 7 bases between. Germline-derived CDR1 and CDR2 are LGHNA and YSLEER. The CDR3 sequence is 13 residues long. The CDR3, as DNA: TGCGCCAGCAGCCAAGATTTCCGTTACGAGCAGTACTTC. Protein sequence: CASSQDFRYEQYF.

This clone was counted a single time. The V call is TRBV6-1, the J call TRBJ1-5; no clear D. Germline values: CDR1 MNHNS, CDR2 SASEGT. This CDR3 is 16 amino acids long. Between the trimmed V and J ends, which lost 4 bases and 1 base, there was a span of 14 bases. The CDR3 DNA follows: TGTGCCAGCAGTGGCGCCTCTGTCAACAGCAATCAGCCCCAGCATTTT. As protein: CASSGASVNSNQPQHF.

The rearrangement uses TRBV28 and TRBJ2-7; D may correspond to TRBD1 or TRBD2 (5 bases each). V dropped 8 bases and J dropped 5 bases, with 10 bases sitting between them. Germline V gene data show CDR1 as MDHEN and CDR2 as SYDVKM. This CDR3 has 11 residues. For the CDR3, the DNA is TGTGCCAGCCTGAGGGGCGACGAGCAGTACTTC. This encodes CASLRGDEQYF. Variable domain in full (rest from reference TRBV28 and TRBJ2-7): DVKVTQSSRYLVKRTGEKVFLECVQDMDHENMFWYRQDPGLGLRLIYFSYDVKMKEKGDIPEGYSVSREKKERFSLILESASTNQTSMYLCASLRGDEQYFGPGTRLTVT.

The rearrangement joins TRBV28 to TRBJ2-1; 9 positions match TRBD1. Germline assignment: CDR1 MDHEN and CDR2 SYDVKM. V shed 6 bases and J 5 bases; nucleotides not matched to a gene: 8. The CDR3 consists of 15 residues. CDR3 residues: CASRVQGAKNNEQFF. CDR3 bases: TGTGCCAGCAGGGTACAGGGGGCGAAGAACAATGAGCAGTTCTTC. Complete variable domain (other parts from reference TRBV28 and TRBJ2-1): DVKVTQSSRYLVKRTGEKVFLECVQDMDHENMFWYRQDPGLGLRLIYFSYDVKMKEKGDIPEGYSVSREKKERFSLILESASTNQTSMYLCASRVQGAKNNEQFFGPGTRLTVL.

The chain is built from TRBV4-1 and TRBJ1-4; D is possibly TRBD1 (5 bases). Germline V CDR1 and CDR2: MGHRA, YSYEKL. This CDR3 spans 15 amino acids. The V end lost 4 bases, the J end lost 7 bases, and 16 bases lay between the germline ends. CDR3 residues: CASSLGTRQAEKLFF. CDR3 bases: TGCGCCAGCAGCCTCGGGACCCGGCAAGCTGAAAAACTGTTTTTT.

The chain has TRBV28 and TRBJ1-3; D gene ambiguous. V lost 3 bases and J lost 0, with 12 bases in between. Germline-derived CDR1 and CDR2 are MDHEN and SYDVKM. The CDR3 covers 16 residues. CDR3 protein: CASSFFGPISGNTIYF. The CDR3 DNA is TGTGCCAGCAGTTTTTTCGGTCCGATCTCTGGAAACACCATATATTTT.

The chain couples TRBV7-3 to TRBJ2-1, with D hard to call. Germline V lookup: CDR1 SGHTA, CDR2 FQGTGA. The CDR3 is 11 amino acids. The V gene lost 5 bases and the J gene lost 9 bases, with 8 bases spanning the gap. The CDR3 spells CASSRGSEQFF. Written as DNA, the CDR3 is TGTGCCAGCAGCCGTGGCAGTGAGCAGTTCTTC.

J is TRBJ1-1 and V is TRBV5-1; 7 bases line up with TRBD1. J gave up 5 bases and V 4 bases, and 5 bases lay outside the gene matches. The CDR3 contains 13 residues. Germline V CDR1 and CDR2: SGHRS, YFSETQ. CDR3: CASSRQGGTEAFF. The CDR3, as DNA: TGCGCCAGCAGCCGACAGGGAGGTACTGAAGCTTTCTTT.